This is a list of T cell receptor beta chains from one sample in a study of graft-versus-host responses after intestinal transplantation. Antigens of these TCRs are unknown. The assay was immunoSEQ multiplex PCR, and TCRdb's table has in-frame clones only and misses some. The sample comprises 90,000 to 130,000 clones, more than 80% of which are singletons, and 0.2% to 0.25% rests with the top ten. Sequencing was performed on unstimulated CD4+ T cells sorted from spleen or lymph node cells, taken before transplant. All receptors come from a human donor who was the organ donor for an intestinal transplant. Each CDR3 is given with its conserved first and last residue. Fields, in order: J gene, V gene, clone size, D gene, CDR3 protein, CDR3 DNA. D genes are given only for firm matches. Size is omitted from some rows. Given values are once, few, many or a class for expanded clones.

j_call: TRBJ2-2; v_call: TRBV11-2; clone_size: NA; d_call: TRBD1; cdr3_aa: CASRRLLDRTNTGELFF; cdr3_nt: TGTGCCAGCCGACGATTATTGGACAGGACGAACACCGGGGAGCTGTTTTTT
j_call: TRBJ2-1; v_call: TRBV28; clone_size: NA; d_call: TRBD2; cdr3_aa: CASSPLAETYNEQFF; cdr3_nt: TGTGCCAGCAGTCCACTAGCGGAAACTTACAATGAGCAGTTCTTC
j_call: TRBJ1-3; v_call: TRBV7-9; clone_size: once; d_call: NA; cdr3_aa: CASSLGRSGNTIYF; cdr3_nt: TGTGCCAGCAGCTTAGGACGTTCGGGAAACACCATATATTTT
j_call: TRBJ1-3; v_call: TRBV28; clone_size: NA; d_call: NA; cdr3_aa: CASSLGLSSGNTIYF; cdr3_nt: TGTGCCAGCAGTCTGGGACTTTCCTCTGGAAACACCATATATTTT
j_call: TRBJ2-2; v_call: TRBV18; clone_size: NA; d_call: NA; cdr3_aa: CASSPRRESNTGELFF; cdr3_nt: TGTGCCAGCTCACCACGGAGGGAGTCGAACACCGGGGAGCTGTTTTTT
j_call: TRBJ2-7; v_call: TRBV5-1; clone_size: NA; d_call: TRBD1; cdr3_aa: CASSLETGATYEQYF; cdr3_nt: TGCGCCAGCAGCTTGGAGACAGGGGCTACCTACGAGCAGTACTTC
j_call: TRBJ2-3; v_call: TRBV7-2; clone_size: once; d_call: NA; cdr3_aa: CASSLVSGATDTQYF; cdr3_nt: TGTGCCAGCAGCTTAGTCTCAGGGGCCACAGATACGCAGTATTTT
j_call: TRBJ2-1; v_call: TRBV11-2; clone_size: NA; d_call: NA; cdr3_aa: CASSPFGSYNEQFF; cdr3_nt: TGTGCCAGCAGCCCCTTTGGCTCCTACAATGAGCAGTTCTTC
j_call: TRBJ2-3; v_call: TRBV6-5; clone_size: NA; d_call: TRBD1; cdr3_aa: CASSFRPGQGTDTQYF; cdr3_nt: TGTGCCAGCAGTTTCCGACCGGGACAGGGGACAGATACGCAGTATTTT
j_call: TRBJ2-3; v_call: TRBV30; clone_size: NA; d_call: NA; cdr3_aa: CAWSGGPTDTQYF; cdr3_nt: TGTGCCTGGAGTGGGGGACCCACAGATACGCAGTATTTT
j_call: TRBJ2-5; v_call: TRBV5-1; clone_size: NA; d_call: NA; cdr3_aa: CASSLSPLGGVRETQYF; cdr3_nt: TGCGCCAGCAGCTTGTCTCCCTTGGGGGGAGTGAGAGAGACCCAGTACTTC
j_call: TRBJ2-1; v_call: TRBV7-2; clone_size: NA; d_call: TRBD2; cdr3_aa: CASSPRSGRLTNEQFF; cdr3_nt: TGTGCCAGCAGCCCCCGTAGCGGGAGGCTAACTAATGAGCAGTTCTTC
j_call: TRBJ2-2; v_call: TRBV7-2; clone_size: NA; d_call: TRBD2; cdr3_aa: CASSPSPSGTGFYTGELFF; cdr3_nt: TGTGCCAGCAGCCCTAGCCCTAGCGGGACGGGTTTTTACACCGGGGAGCTGTTTTTT
j_call: TRBJ2-1; v_call: TRBV7-3; clone_size: few; d_call: TRBD2; cdr3_aa: CASSSSGSHVYNEQFF; cdr3_nt: TGTGCCAGCAGTTCTAGCGGGAGTCACGTCTACAATGAGCAGTTCTTC
j_call: TRBJ1-1; v_call: TRBV5-4; clone_size: NA; d_call: NA; cdr3_aa: CASRPAGNTEAFF; cdr3_nt: TGTGCCAGCAGGCCGGCGGGGAACACTGAAGCTTTCTTT
j_call: TRBJ2-5; v_call: TRBV7-9; clone_size: NA; d_call: TRBD2; cdr3_aa: CASSWYKGIAGGDLETQYF; cdr3_nt: TGTGCCAGCAGCTGGTACAAAGGAATAGCGGGAGGCGACTTAGAGACCCAGTACTTC
j_call: TRBJ2-7; v_call: TRBV7-2; clone_size: NA; d_call: NA; cdr3_aa: CASSRRGADEQYF; cdr3_nt: TGTGCCAGCAGCCGCAGGGGTGCCGACGAGCAGTACTTC